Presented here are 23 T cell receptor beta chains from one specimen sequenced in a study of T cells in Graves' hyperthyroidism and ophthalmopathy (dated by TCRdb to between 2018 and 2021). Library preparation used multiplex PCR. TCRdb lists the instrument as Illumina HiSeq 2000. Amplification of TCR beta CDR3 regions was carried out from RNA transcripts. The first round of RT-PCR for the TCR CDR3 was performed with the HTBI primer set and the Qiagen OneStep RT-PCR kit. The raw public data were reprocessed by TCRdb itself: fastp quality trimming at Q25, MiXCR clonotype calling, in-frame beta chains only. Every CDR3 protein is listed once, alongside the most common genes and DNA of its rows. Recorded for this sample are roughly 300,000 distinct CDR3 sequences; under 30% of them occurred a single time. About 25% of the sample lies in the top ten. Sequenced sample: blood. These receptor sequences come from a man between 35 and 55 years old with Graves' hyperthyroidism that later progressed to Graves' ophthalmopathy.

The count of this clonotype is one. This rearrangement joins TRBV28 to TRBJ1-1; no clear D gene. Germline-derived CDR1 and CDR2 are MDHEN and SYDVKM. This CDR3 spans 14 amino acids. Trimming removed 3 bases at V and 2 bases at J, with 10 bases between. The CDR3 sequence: CASSFRLENTEAFF. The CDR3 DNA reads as TGTGCCAGCAGTTTTCGTCTCGAAAACACTGAAGCTTTCTTT.

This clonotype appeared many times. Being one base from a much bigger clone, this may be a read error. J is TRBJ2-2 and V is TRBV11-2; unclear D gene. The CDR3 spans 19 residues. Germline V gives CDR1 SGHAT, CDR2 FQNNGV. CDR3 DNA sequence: TGTGCCAGCAGCGTTGGTGATACCATCGAAATGTTGGGCACCGAGGAGCTGTTTTTT. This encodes CASSVGDTIEMLGTEELFF.

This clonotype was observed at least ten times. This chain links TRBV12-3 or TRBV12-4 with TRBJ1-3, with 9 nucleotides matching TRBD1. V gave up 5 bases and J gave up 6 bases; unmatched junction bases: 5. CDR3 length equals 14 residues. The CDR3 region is CASSARDRENTIYF. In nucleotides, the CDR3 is TGTGCCAGCAGTGCCCGGGACAGGGAAAACACCATATATTTT.

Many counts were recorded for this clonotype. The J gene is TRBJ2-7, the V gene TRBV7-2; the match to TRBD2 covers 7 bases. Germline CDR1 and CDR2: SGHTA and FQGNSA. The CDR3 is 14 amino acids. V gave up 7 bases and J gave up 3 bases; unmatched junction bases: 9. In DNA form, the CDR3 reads TGTGCCAGCACCCGTTCTAGCGGACTCTACGAGCAGTACTTC. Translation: CASTRSSGLYEQYF.

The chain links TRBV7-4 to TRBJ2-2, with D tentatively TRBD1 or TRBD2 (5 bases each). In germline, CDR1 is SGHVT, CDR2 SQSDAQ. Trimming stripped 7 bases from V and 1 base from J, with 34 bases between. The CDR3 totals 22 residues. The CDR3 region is CASTGFEVTGTIGNWNTGELFF. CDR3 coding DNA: TGTGCCAGCACCGGTTTTGAGGTAACGGGGACGATCGGAAACTGGAACACCGGGGAGCTGTTTTTT.

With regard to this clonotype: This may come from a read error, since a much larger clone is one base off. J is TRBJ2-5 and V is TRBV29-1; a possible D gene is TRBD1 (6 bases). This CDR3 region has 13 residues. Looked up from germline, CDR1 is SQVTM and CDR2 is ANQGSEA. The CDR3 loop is CSVAGGLKETRYF. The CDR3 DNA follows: TGCAGCGTTGCTGGGGGCTTAAAAGAGACCCGGTACTTC. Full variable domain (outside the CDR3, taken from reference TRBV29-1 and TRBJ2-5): SAVISQKPSRDICQRGTSLTIQCQVDSQVTMMFWYRQQPGQSLTLIATANQGSEATYESGFVIDKFPISRPNLTFSTLTVSNMSPEDSSIYLCSVAGGLKETRYFGPGTRLLVL.

CDR3 nucleotide sequence: TGTGCCAGCAGTTACACGGGACGGAGAAACACTGAAGCTTTCTTT. Encoded protein: CASSYTGRRNTEAFF. The chain combines TRBV6-5 with TRBJ1-1; TRBD1 might be the D (5 bases). The CDR3 is made up of 15 amino acids. Per germline, CDR1 MNHEY and CDR2 SVGAGI. V was cut by 2 bases and J by 2 bases, with 12 bases left in between.

The CDR3 DNA is TGTGCCAGCAGGACACTACAGCTTGCGGGACACACTGAAGCTTTCTTT. Residues: CASRTLQLAGHTEAFF. The genes are TRBV6-1 and TRBJ1-1; D might be TRBD1 (5 bases). CDR3 size: 16 residues. Germline-derived CDR1 and CDR2 are MNHNS and SASEGT. With 6 bases removed from V and 3 bases from J, the gap between germline ends came to 20 bases.

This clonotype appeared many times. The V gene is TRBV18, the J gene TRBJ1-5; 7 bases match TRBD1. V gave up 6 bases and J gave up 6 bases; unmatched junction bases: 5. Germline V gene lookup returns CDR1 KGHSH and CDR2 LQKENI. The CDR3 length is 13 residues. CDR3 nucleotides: TGTGCCAGCTCTCCCAGGGGGGGTCAGCCCCAGCATTTT. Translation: CASSPRGGQPQHF.

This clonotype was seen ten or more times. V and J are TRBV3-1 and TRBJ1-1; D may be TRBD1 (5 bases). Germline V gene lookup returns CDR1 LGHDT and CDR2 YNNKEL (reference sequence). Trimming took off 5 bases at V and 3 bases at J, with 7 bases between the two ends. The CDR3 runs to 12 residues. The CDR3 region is CASSGGYTEAFF. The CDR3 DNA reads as TGTGCCAGCAGCGGGGGGTACACTGAAGCTTTCTTT.

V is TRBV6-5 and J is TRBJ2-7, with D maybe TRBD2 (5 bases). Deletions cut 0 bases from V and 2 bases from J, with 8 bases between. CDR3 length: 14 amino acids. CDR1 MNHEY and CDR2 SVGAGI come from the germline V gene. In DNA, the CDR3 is TGTGCCAGCAGTTACTCGCCCGGGGCCTACGAGCAGTACTTC. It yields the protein CASSYSPGAYEQYF.

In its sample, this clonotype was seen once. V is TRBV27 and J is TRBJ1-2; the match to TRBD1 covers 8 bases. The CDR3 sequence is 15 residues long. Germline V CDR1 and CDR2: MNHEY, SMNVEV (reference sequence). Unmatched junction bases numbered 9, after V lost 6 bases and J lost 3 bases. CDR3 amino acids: CASRATGQGHYGYTF. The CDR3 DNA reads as TGTGCCAGCAGAGCAACCGGACAGGGCCACTATGGCTACACCTTC.

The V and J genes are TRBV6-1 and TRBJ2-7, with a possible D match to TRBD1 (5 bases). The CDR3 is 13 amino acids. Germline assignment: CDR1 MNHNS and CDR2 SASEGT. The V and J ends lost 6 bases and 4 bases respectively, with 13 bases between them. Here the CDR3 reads CASRDDSPYEQYF. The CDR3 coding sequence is TGTGCCAGCAGGGATGACAGTCCTTACGAGCAGTACTTC.

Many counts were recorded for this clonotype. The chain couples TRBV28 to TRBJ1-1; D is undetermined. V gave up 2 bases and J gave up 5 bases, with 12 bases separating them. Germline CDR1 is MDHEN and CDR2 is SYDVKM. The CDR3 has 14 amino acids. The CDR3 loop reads CASSLGQFRTEAFF. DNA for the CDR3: TGTGCCAGCAGTTTAGGGCAATTCCGGACTGAAGCTTTCTTT.

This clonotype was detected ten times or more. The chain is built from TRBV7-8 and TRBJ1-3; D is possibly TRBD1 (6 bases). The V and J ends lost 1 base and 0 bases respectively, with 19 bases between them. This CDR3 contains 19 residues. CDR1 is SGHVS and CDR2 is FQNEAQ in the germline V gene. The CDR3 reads CASSLVWPDRLLSGNTIYF. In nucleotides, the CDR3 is TGTGCCAGCAGCTTAGTGTGGCCGGACAGACTCCTCTCTGGAAACACCATATATTTT.

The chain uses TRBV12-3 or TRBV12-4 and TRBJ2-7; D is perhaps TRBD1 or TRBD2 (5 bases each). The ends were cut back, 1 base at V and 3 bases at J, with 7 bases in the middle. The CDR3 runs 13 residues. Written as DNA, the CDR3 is TGTGCCAGCAGTTTAGGGGGGTACTACGAGCAGTACTTC. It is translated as CASSLGGYYEQYF.

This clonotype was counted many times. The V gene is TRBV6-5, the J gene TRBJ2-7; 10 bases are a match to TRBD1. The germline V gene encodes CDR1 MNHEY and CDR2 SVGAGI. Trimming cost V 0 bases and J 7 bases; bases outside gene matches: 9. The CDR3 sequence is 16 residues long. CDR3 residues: CASSYSLRQGAREQYF. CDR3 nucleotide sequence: TGTGCCAGCAGTTACTCCCTGCGACAGGGGGCGCGTGAGCAGTACTTC.

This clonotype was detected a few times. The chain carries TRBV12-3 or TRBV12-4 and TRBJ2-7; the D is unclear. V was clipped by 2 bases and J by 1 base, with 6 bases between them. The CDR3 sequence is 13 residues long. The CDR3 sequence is CASSLSQSYEQYF. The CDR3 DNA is TGTGCCAGCAGTTTAAGTCAGTCCTACGAGCAGTACTTC.

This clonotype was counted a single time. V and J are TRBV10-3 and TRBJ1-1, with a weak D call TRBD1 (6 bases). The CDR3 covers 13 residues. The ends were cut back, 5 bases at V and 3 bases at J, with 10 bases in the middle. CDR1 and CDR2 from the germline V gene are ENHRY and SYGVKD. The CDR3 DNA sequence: TGTGCCATCAGTCCGAAGGGGGACACTGAAGCTTTCTTT. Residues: CAISPKGDTEAFF.

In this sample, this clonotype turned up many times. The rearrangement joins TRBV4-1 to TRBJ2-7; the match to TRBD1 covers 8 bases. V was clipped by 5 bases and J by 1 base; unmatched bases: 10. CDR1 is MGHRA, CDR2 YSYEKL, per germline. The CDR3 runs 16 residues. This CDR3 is CASSETRTGNSYEQYF. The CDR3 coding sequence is TGCGCCAGCAGCGAGACGCGGACAGGGAATTCCTACGAGCAGTACTTC.

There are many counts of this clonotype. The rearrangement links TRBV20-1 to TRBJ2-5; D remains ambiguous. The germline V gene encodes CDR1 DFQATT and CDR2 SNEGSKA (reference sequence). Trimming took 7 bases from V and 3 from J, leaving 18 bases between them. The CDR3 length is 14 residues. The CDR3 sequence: CSGLSLGGEETQYF. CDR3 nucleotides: TGCAGTGGCCTTAGTCTGGGTGGGGAAGAGACCCAGTACTTC.

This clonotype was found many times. This CDR3 reads CASSAPGQQETQYF. CDR3 sequence (DNA): TGTGCCAGCAGCGCTCCGGGACAGCAAGAGACCCAGTACTTC. The chain uses TRBV6-1 and TRBJ2-5; 7 nucleotides line up with TRBD1. V lost 6 bases, J lost 2 bases, and 6 bases stayed unmatched. The CDR3 is 14 amino acids. The germline V gene encodes CDR1 MNHNS and CDR2 SASEGT.

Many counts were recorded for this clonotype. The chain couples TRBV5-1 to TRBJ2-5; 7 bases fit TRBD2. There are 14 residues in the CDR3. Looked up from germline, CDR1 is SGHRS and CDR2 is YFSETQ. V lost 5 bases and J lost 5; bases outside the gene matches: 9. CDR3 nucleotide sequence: TGCGCCAGCAGAATCCCGGGAGCGGGGGAGACCCAGTACTTC. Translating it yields CASRIPGAGETQYF.